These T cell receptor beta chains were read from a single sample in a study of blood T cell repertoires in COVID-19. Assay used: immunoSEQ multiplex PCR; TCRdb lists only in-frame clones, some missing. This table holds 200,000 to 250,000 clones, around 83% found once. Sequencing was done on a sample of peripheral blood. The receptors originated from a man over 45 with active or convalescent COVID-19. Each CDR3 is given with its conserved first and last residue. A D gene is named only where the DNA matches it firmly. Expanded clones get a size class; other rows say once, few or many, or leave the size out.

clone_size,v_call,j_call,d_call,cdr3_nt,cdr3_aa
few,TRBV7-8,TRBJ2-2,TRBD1,TGTGCCAGCAGCTTCCTCGGGACAGGGGTGGCCGGGGAGCTGTTTTTT,CASSFLGTGVAGELFF
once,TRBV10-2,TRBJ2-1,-,TGCGCCAGCAGTGAATCGCAGAAGACCTACAATGAGCAGTTCTTC,CASSESQKTYNEQFF
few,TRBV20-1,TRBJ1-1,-,TGCAGTGCACTGGACACTGAAGCTTTCTTT,CSALDTEAFF
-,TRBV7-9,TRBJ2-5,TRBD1,TGTGCCAGCAGCCCCCAGGGACAGGAGACCCAGTACTTC,CASSPQGQETQYF
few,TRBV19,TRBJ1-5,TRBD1,TGTGCCAGTAGTTTAACAGGGGGCAATCAGCCCCAGCATTTT,CASSLTGGNQPQHF
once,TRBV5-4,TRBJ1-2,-,TGTGCCAGCAGCTTGGCAGGCTATGGCTACACCTTC,CASSLAGYGYTF
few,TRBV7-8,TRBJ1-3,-,TGTGCCAGCAGCTTAGTAGGGGCTGGAAACACCATATATTTT,CASSLVGAGNTIYF
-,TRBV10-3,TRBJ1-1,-,TGTGCCATCAGTGAGTCACAGATTGAAGCTTTCTTT,CAISESQIEAFF
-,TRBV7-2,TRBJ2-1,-,TGTGCCAGCAGCTTAATAAGGACAGATACTTACAATGAGCAGTTCTTC,CASSLIRTDTYNEQFF
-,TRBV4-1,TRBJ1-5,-,TGCGCCAGCAGCCGGTCGACAGGCAATCAGCCCCAGCATTTT,CASSRSTGNQPQHF
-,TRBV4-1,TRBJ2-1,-,TGCGCCAGCAGCCAACGGGGTGCCCCTGGCAATGAGCAGTTCTTC,CASSQRGAPGNEQFF
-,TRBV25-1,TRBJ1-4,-,TGTGCCAGCAGGGACAGCGGCAATGAAAAACTGTTTTTT,CASRDSGNEKLFF
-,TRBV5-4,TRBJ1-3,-,TGTGCCAGCAGCACCGGACAGGGAAACACCATATATTTT,CASSTGQGNTIYF
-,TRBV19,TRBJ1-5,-,TGTGCCAGTAGTATAGCCGGGAGCCCCGAAGATAGCAATCAGCCCCAGCATTTT,CASSIAGSPEDSNQPQHF
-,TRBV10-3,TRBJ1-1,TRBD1,TGTGCCACCGGACAGGGATTGAACACTGAAGCTTTCTTT,CATGQGLNTEAFF
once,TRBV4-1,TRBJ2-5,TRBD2,TGCGCCAGCTTTTACGCGGCCCCCCTCGCGGGGGCGGGGGGGGAGACCCAGTACTTC,CASFYAAPLAGAGGETQYF
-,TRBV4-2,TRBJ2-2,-,TGTGCCAGCAGACACAGGGATACGAACACCGGGGAGCTGTTTTTT,CASRHRDTNTGELFF
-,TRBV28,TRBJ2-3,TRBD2,TGTGCCAGCAGTTCCACCGGGACTAGCGGGGGGTACACAGATACGCAGTATTTT,CASSSTGTSGGYTDTQYF
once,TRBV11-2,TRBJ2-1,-,TGTGCCAGCAGCTCACAGGGTCTAGGGTCCTACAATGAGCAGTTCTTC,CASSSQGLGSYNEQFF
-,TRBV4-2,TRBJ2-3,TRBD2,TGTGCCAGCAGCCAAGAATATACACTAGCGGGGGGGCGAGATACGCGGTATTTT,CASSQEYTLAGGRDTRYF
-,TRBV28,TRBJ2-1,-,TGTGCCAGCAGTTTCTCAGGGTTCAATGAGCAGTTCTTC,CASSFSGFNEQFF
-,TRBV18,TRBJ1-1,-,TGTGCCAGCTCACGAGGCGGGCCCCCCGAAGCTTTCTTT,CASSRGGPPEAFF
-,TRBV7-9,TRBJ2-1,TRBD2,TGTGCCAGCAGCGCCCTAGCGGGAGTCTACAATGAGCAGTTCTTC,CASSALAGVYNEQFF
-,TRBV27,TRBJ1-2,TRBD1,TGTGCCAGCAGACGATCAGGGGGCTACTATGGCTACACCTTC,CASRRSGGYYGYTF
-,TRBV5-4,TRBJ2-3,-,TGTGCCAGCAGCTTGCAGGGTACAGATACGCAGTATTTT,CASSLQGTDTQYF
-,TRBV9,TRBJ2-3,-,TGTGCCAAACGGCTTGGCGGGGAGACAGATACGCAGTATTTT,CAKRLGGETDTQYF
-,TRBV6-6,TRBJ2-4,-,TGTGCCAGCAGTTACGGACCTCGGGGGGCGCAGTACTTC,CASSYGPRGAQYF
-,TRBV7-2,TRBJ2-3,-,TGTGCCAGCAGGCCCCCCTCCGGGACTCACAGTACGACGCAGTATTTT,CASRPPSGTHSTTQYF
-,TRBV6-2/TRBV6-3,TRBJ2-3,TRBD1,TGTGCCAGCAGTAAGGGGGCCACAGATACGCAGTATTTT,CASSKGATDTQYF
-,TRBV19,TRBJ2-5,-,TGTGCCAGTAGTGGTCAGGGGATCGTAGAGACCCAGTACTTC,CASSGQGIVETQYF
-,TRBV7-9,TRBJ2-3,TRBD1,TGTGCCAGCAGGACGACAGGGGGCACAGATACGCAGTATTTT,CASRTTGGTDTQYF
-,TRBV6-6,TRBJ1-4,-,TGTGCCAGCAGTTACATCCAGGCAAATGAAAAACTGTTTTTT,CASSYIQANEKLFF
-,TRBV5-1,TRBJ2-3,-,TGCGCCAGCAGCTTGCAGGTCACAGATACGCAGTATTTT,CASSLQVTDTQYF
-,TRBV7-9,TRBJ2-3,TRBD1,TGTGCCACCACCGGGACAGGGGGCTTCACAGATACGCAGTATTTT,CATTGTGGFTDTQYF
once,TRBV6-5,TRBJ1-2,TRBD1,TGTGCCAGCAGTACCCTACAGGGGACCTATGGCTACACCTTC,CASSTLQGTYGYTF
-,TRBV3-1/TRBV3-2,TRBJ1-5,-,TGTGCCAGCAGCCAAAGGACAGCAAGCAATCAGCCCCAGCATTTT,CASSQRTASNQPQHF
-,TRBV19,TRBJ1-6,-,TGTGCCAGTAGGCAACAGGGTGGGGACTCCTATAATTCACCCCTCCACTTT,CASRQQGGDSYNSPLHF
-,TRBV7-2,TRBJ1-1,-,TGTGCCAGCAGCCCCCGTCGGGACACTATCCGGAACACTGAAGCTTTCTTT,CASSPRRDTIRNTEAFF
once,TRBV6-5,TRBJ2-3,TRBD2,TGTGCCACCCTCCCCCGGGGGGACACAGATACGCAGTATTTT,CATLPRGDTDTQYF